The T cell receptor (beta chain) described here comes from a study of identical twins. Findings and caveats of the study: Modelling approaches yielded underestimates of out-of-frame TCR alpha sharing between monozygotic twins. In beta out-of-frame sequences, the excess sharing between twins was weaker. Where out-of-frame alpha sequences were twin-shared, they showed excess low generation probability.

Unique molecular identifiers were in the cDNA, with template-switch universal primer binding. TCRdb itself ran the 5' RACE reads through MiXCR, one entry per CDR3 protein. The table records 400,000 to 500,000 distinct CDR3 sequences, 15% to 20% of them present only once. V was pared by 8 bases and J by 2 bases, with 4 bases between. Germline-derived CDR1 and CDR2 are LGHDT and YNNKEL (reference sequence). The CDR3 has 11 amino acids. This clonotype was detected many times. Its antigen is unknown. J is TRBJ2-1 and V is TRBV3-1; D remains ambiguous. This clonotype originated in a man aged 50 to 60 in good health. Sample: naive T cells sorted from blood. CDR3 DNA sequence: TGTGCCAGCGGGCCCTACAATGAGCAGTTCTTC. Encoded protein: CASGPYNEQFF.